Listed below are T cell receptor beta chains from one sample, sequenced in a study of blood T cells in healthy people across ages. Each CDR3 protein is one row after TCRdb ran MiXCR on the 5' RACE reads. The sample includes about 1.1 million distinct CDR3 sequences, roughly two fifths of them seen just once. Sequencing was done on a sample of blood. The receptors here all came from a man younger than 30 in good health. Each CDR3 is given with its conserved first and last residue. D genes are given only for firm matches. Not all rows give a size; the values are once, few, many and, for expanded clones, a class.

d_gene	abundance	j_gene	v_gene	CDR3nt	CDR3aa
TRBD2	-	TRBJ2-7	TRBV5-1	TGCGCCAGCAGCTTGGTACCAGCGGGGGGGGACGGGTCCTACAATGAGCAGTACTTC	CASSLVPAGGDGSYNEQYF
TRBD2	-	TRBJ2-7	TRBV28	TGTGCCAGCAGTTTTGGGGGGGTCTACGAGCAGTACTTC	CASSFGGVYEQYF
TRBD1	-	TRBJ2-1	TRBV7-3	TGTGCCAGCAGCTTAACGGCGACAGGGTGGGAGACCTACAATGAGCAGTTCTTC	CASSLTATGWETYNEQFF
-	-	TRBJ2-3	TRBV20-1	TGCAGTGCAATGTACCGGGCCCCCACAAGCACGGATACGCAGTATTTT	CSAMYRAPTSTDTQYF
TRBD1	few	TRBJ2-1	TRBV7-2	TGTGCCAGCAGCTTACTACAGGGGCTACAATATGAGCAGTTCTTC	CASSLLQGLQYEQFF
TRBD2	-	TRBJ2-1	TRBV19	TGTGCCAGTAGTCCGCGGGGGGCCCCCTACAATGAGCAGTTCTTC	CASSPRGAPYNEQFF
TRBD1	-	TRBJ1-1	TRBV6-6	TGTGCCAGCAGTGACGAGGGGGCCACTGAAGCTTTCTTT	CASSDEGATEAFF
-	-	TRBJ2-2	TRBV2	TGTGCCAGCAGTGAATTCCCTGGGGAGCTGTTTTTT	CASSEFPGELFF
-	few	TRBJ2-5	TRBV7-6	TGTGCCAGCAGCTTAAACCCTGGGCGCCAAGAGACCCAGTACTTC	CASSLNPGRQETQYF
TRBD1	few	TRBJ2-7	TRBV27	TGTGCCAGCAGCCTACTATGGACAGGGACCTACGAGCAGTACTTC	CASSLLWTGTYEQYF
-	-	TRBJ2-1	TRBV9	TGTGCCAGCAGCGACAGGGAGAATGAGCAGTTCTTC	CASSDRENEQFF
-	-	TRBJ1-2	TRBV6-5	TGTGCCAGCAGTTACCAGGGACGGGACTATGGCTACACCTTC	CASSYQGRDYGYTF
-	-	TRBJ2-7	TRBV7-3	TGTGCCAGCAGCCAAAACACAGGGCTTTTTGACGAGCAGTACTTC	CASSQNTGLFDEQYF
-	many	TRBJ2-3	TRBV18	TGTGCCAGCTCACCAAATGGGGCAGATACGCAGTATTTT	CASSPNGADTQYF
-	-	TRBJ1-1	TRBV20-1	TGCAGTGCCGAAGACGGCCCCAAGACTGAAGCTTTCTTT	CSAEDGPKTEAFF
-	few	TRBJ1-5	TRBV4-1	TGCGCCAGCAGCCAAGATCCCCCTAGGGGGAATCAGCCCCAGCATTTT	CASSQDPPRGNQPQHF
TRBD1	few	TRBJ1-4	TRBV6-5	TGTGCCAGCAGTAATCCGGGACAGAATAATGAAAAACTGTTTTTT	CASSNPGQNNEKLFF
-	few	TRBJ2-7	TRBV5-1	TGCGCCAGCAGCTTGTCAGGGAACTACGAGCAGTACTTC	CASSLSGNYEQYF
TRBD2	few	TRBJ2-3	TRBV20-1	TGCAGTGCTCCCCGAGAGGGACTAGCCACAGATACGCAGTATTTT	CSAPREGLATDTQYF
TRBD2	-	TRBJ2-3	TRBV3-1	TGTGCCAGCAGCCCAACCTCGACTAGCGGCTACACAGATACGCAGTATTTT	CASSPTSTSGYTDTQYF
-	-	TRBJ1-2	TRBV4-3	TGCGCCAGCAGCCGATTCACGGGGGTCGGCTACACCTTC	CASSRFTGVGYTF
TRBD2	few	TRBJ2-1	TRBV5-1	TGCGCCAGCAACACACGCTTAGCGGGGGGGATCAATGAGCAGTTCTTC	CASNTRLAGGINEQFF
-	-	TRBJ1-1	TRBV6-5	TGTGCCAGCAGGCTGGGGCAGGGGCCTGAAGCTTTCTTT	CASRLGQGPEAFF
TRBD1	few	TRBJ1-5	TRBV29-1	TGCAGCGTGACCGGACAGGGTGGCAATCAGCCCCAGCATTTT	CSVTGQGGNQPQHF
-	few	TRBJ2-1	TRBV7-3	TGTGCCAGCAGCTTTACGGGACCCCCGGGTGAGCAGTTCTTC	CASSFTGPPGEQFF
-	few	TRBJ1-1	TRBV4-3	TGCGCCAGCAGCAGTGGGGTTAGTATATCGGCCACTGAAGCTTTCTTT	CASSSGVSISATEAFF
TRBD1	few	TRBJ2-6	TRBV12-3/TRBV12-4	TGTGCCAGCACCGCAGGGGACAGACTCGTTTTTCCGCTGGCCAACGTCCTGACTTTC	CASTAGDRLVFPLANVLTF
-	-	TRBJ2-7	TRBV2	TGTGCCAGCACCGAAGGAGGGGGGGAGCAGTACTTC	CASTEGGGEQYF
TRBD2	-	TRBJ2-3	TRBV7-2	TGTGCCAGCAGCTTAGTCCCTTACTTTATAGCGGGGGGCACAGATACGCAGTATTTT	CASSLVPYFIAGGTDTQYF
-	once	TRBJ2-3	TRBV7-2	TGTGCCAGCAGCTTGCGGGGAGTCGTCACAGATACGCAGTATTTT	CASSLRGVVTDTQYF